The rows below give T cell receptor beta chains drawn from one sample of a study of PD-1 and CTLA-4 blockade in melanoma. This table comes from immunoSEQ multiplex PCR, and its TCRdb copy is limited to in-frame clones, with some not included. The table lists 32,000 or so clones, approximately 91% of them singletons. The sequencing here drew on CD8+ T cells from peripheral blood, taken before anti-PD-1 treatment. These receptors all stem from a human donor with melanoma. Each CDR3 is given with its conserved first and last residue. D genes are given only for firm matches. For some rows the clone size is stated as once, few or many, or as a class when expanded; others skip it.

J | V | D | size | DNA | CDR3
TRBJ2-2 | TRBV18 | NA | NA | TGTGCCAGCTCACCGTCCGGGCCGGCCGGGGAGCTGTTTTTT | CASSPSGPAGELFF
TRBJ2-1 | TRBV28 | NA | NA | TGTGCCAGCAGGCAATACAATGAGCAGTTCTTC | CASRQYNEQFF
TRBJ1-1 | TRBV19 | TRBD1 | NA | TGTGCCAGTAGTATGGGGACAGCCATGAACACTGAAGCTTTCTTT | CASSMGTAMNTEAFF
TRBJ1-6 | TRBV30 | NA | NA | TGTGCCTGGAGTGCTAATTCACCCCTCCACTTT | CAWSANSPLHF
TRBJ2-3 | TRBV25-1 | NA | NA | TGTGCCAGTTCAGGAGTTAGCACAGATACGCAGTATTTT | CASSGVSTDTQYF
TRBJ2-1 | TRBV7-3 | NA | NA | TGTGCCAGCAGCCCCGACAGAAGGAATGAGCAGTTCTTC | CASSPDRRNEQFF
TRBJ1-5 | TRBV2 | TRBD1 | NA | TGTGCCAGCAGTGAAATGGGACAGGGACTTCAGCCCCAGCATTTT | CASSEMGQGLQPQHF
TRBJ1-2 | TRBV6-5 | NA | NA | TGTGCCACGCAAGGGGACGTCTCCTATGGCTACACCTTC | CATQGDVSYGYTF
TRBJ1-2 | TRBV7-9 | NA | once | TGTGCCAGCAGCTTGGAAGGGAGGGATGGCTACACCTTC | CASSLEGRDGYTF
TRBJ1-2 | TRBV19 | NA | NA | TGTGCCAGTAGTATGACTTCGGGACACCAAAACTATGGCTACACCTTC | CASSMTSGHQNYGYTF
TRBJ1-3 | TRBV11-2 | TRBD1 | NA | TGTGCCAGCAGTATCCAGGGGGGTAACATCCTCTCTGGAAACACCATATATTTT | CASSIQGGNILSGNTIYF
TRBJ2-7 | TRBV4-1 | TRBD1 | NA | TGCGCCAGCAGCCATCCAGGACAGGGAACCTACGAGCAGTACTTC | CASSHPGQGTYEQYF
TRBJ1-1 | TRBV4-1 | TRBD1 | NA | TGCGCCAGCAGCCCCCAGGGGGTCTCCACTGAAGCTTTCTTT | CASSPQGVSTEAFF
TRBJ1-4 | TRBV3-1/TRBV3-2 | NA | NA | TGTGCCAGCAGCCCCCGACAGCTGTCTGAAAAACTGTTTTTT | CASSPRQLSEKLFF
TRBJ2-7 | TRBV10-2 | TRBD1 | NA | TGCGCCAGCAGCTCGAGGGACAGCTCCTACGAGCAGTACTTC | CASSSRDSSYEQYF
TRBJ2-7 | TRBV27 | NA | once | TGTGCCAGCAGTTGGAGGAACGAGCAGTACTTC | CASSWRNEQYF
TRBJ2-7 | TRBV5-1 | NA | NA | TGCGCCAGCAGCTACCAGACAGAATACGAGCAGTACTTC | CASSYQTEYEQYF
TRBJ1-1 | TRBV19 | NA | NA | TGTGCCAGTAAAGAGGACACTGAAGCTTTCTTT | CASKEDTEAFF
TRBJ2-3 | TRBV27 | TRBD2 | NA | TGTGCCAGCAGTTCACTCCTCCCCACTAGCGGAGTCACAGATACGCAGTATTTT | CASSSLLPTSGVTDTQYF
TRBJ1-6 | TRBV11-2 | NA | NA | TGTGCCAGCAGCGAAAGGGGCCCCGCATGGAATTCACCCCTCCACTTT | CASSERGPAWNSPLHF
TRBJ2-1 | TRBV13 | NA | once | TGTGCCAGCAGCGCGACGGCTGGCGGACAAGCAAAAAACTACAATGAGCAGTTCTTC | CASSATAGGQAKNYNEQFF
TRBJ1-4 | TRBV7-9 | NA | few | TGTGCCAGCAGCTTAGGAGGGCTTGAAGGAAAACTGTTTTTT | CASSLGGLEGKLFF
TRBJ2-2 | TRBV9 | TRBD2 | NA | TGTGCCAGCAGCGTAGCGGGGGGCACCGGGGAGCTGTTTTTT | CASSVAGGTGELFF
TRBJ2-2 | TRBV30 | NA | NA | TGTGCCTGGAGGCAGGTAGACACCGGGGAGCTGTTTTTT | CAWRQVDTGELFF
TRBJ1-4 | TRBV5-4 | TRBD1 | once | TGTGCCAGCAGGAGGGGACAGGGGGTTAATGAAAAACTGTTTTTT | CASRRGQGVNEKLFF
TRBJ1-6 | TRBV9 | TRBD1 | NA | TGTGCCAGCAGCGCTACAGGGGCACCCCTCCACTTT | CASSATGAPLHF
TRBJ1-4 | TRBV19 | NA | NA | TGTGCCAGTAAGACAGCAACTAATGAAAAACTGTTTTTT | CASKTATNEKLFF
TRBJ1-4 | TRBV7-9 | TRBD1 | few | TGTGCCAGCAGCCCAGGGACAGGATTTAATGAAAAACTGTTTTTT | CASSPGTGFNEKLFF
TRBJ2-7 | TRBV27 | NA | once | TGTGCCAGCAGTTCCTTTGGGGGGTCATTCGAGCAGTACTTC | CASSSFGGSFEQYF
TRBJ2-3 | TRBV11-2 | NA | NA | TGTGCCAGCAGCTTAGTTTGGGGCAGCGAGACGCAGTATTTT | CASSLVWGSETQYF
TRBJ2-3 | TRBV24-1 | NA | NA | TGTGCCACCAGTGATTCGGGGCTAGCGCCTAAGAGCACAGATACGCAGTATTTT | CATSDSGLAPKSTDTQYF
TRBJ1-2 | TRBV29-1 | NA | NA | TGCAGCGTTGAGGGAGAAGTGGGAAGAGCTAACTATGGCTACACCTTC | CSVEGEVGRANYGYTF
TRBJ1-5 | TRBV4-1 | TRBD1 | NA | TGCGCCAGCAGCCAAGCCGGGACAGGCAATCAGCCCCAGCATTTT | CASSQAGTGNQPQHF
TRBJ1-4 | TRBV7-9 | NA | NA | TGTGCCAGCAGCGCGTTGGAGGTCAGGGAGGATGAAAAACTGTTTTTT | CASSALEVREDEKLFF
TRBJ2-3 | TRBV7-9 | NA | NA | TGTGCCAGCAGCCTAAGCACAGATACGCAGTATTTT | CASSLSTDTQYF
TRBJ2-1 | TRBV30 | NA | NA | TGTGCCTTGACAGCCTACAATGAGCAGTTCTTC | CALTAYNEQFF
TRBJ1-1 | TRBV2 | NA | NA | TGTGCCAGCATTTTGACAGGTATGCCTGAAGCTTTCTTT | CASILTGMPEAFF
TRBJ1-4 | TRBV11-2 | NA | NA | TGTGCCTCGGATGAAAAACTGTTTTTT | CASDEKLFF